This T cell receptor beta chain was documented in a study of T cells after yellow fever vaccination. Study-wide context: It was SMART-Seq v4 Ultra Low Input that prepared the fractions with low cell numbers.

Each CDR3 protein gets one entry after TCRdb re-called the 5' RACE reads with MiXCR. Among 150,000 to 200,000 distinct CDR3 sequences listed, 11% were seen once. In its sample, this clonotype was seen a few times. Sequencing used CD8+ T cells sorted from PBMCs, obtained 15 days after the yellow fever booster vaccination. This TCR derives from a man aged 18 to 30 who received the YFV17D yellow fever vaccine.

CDR3 nucleotide sequence: TGTGCCAGCAGTGGACAAACTAGCACAGATACGCAGTATTTT. Its protein is CASSGQTSTDTQYF. This sequence joins TRBV2 and TRBJ2-3; D is ambiguous. CDR3 length equals 14 residues. Germline CDR1 is SNHLY and CDR2 is FYNNEI. Trimming cost V 4 bases and J 0 bases, with 8 bases left between them.